The clone carrying this TCR beta chain was picked up one time. The sample originates from a study of blood T cell repertoires in COVID-19. In the original processing: By means of reference gene primer amplification, nucleated cell counts were estimated. Sequencing was performed with immunoSEQ multiplex PCR; in TCRdb, only in-frame clones are kept and a portion is missing. V, J and clone size are taken as reported in that table, and D and trimming were inferred from the DNA itself. Counted here are about 140,000 clones, approximately 80% occurring once; the ten biggest clones make up just under 2%. This CDR3 contains 14 residues. Germline V lookup: CDR1 MDHEN, CDR2 SYDVKM. V lost 6 bases, J lost 8 bases, and 10 bases stayed unmatched.

The rearrangement joins TRBV28 to TRBJ2-1, with 7 bases that match TRBD2. Sequencing was performed on peripheral blood. This clonotype was sampled from a woman in her sixties with acute or convalescent COVID-19. CDR3 nucleotides: TGTGCCAGCAGGGGTAGCGGGTCTTTTTATGAGCAGTTCTTC. As protein: CASRGSGSFYEQFF.